This T cell receptor (beta chain) was captured by sequencing in a study of Ad26.COV2.S vaccination and SARS-CoV-2 variants. Regarding the study as a whole: Total T cell responses may have been underestimated by the TCR breadth and depth analyses. CD8+ and CD4+ T cells specific for spike reportedly responded with substantial breadth after vaccination.

This CDR3 comprises 12 residues. The V and J ends lost 3 bases and 5 bases respectively, with 9 bases between them. Germline CDR1 SGHRS, CDR2 YFSETQ. As to this clone: Antigen specificity is unknown.

Treatment of the sample: some 19 received Ad26.COV2.S at low or high dose, single or two shots; 5 received placebo; per-sample allocation not given. All samples were drawn on day 63, counting from the first vaccine or placebo injection. Cohort 1b enrolled adults aged 18-55 years in Boston. The vaccine antigen was prefusion-stabilized Wuhan SARS-CoV-2 spike. Data came from immunoSEQ multiplex PCR; TCRdb stores just in-frame clones and leaves some out. This sample has about 350,000 clones, with approximately 81% found just once. This receptor was taken from a person between 18 and 65 years old who received the Ad26.COV2.S COVID-19 vaccine or a placebo. This material consisted of peripheral blood, taken in a trial of Ad26.COV2.S vaccine versus placebo. The rearrangement links TRBV5-1 to TRBJ2-7, with D maybe TRBD2 (5 bases). Here the CDR3 DNA reads TGCGCCAGCAGCTCGGGGTTCAACGAGCAGTACTTC. Protein sequence: CASSSGFNEQYF.